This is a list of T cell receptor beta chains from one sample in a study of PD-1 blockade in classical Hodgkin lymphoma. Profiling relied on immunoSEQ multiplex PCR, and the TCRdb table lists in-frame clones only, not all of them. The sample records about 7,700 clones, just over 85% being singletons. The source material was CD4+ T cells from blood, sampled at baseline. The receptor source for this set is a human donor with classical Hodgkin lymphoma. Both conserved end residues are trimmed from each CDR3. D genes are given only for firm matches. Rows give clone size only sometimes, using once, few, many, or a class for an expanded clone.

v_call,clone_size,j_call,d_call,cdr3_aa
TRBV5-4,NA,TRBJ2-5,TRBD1,ASSRDRGETQY
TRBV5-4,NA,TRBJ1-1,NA,ASSLAAGVRTEAF
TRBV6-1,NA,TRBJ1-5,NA,AAGQTSNQPQH
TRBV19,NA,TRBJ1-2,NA,ASSIDHGRSYGYT
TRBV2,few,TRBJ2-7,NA,ASSETRANYEQY
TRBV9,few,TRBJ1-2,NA,ASSVGDSAGYT
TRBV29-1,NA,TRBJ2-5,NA,SVEVETQY
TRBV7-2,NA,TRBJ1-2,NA,ASSLGVGYYGYT
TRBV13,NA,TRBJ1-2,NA,ASSLAPAGSYGYT
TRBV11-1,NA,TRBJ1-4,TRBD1,ASSLDRGEKLF
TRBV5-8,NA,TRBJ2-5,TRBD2,ASSLSGRGETQY
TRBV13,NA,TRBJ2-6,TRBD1,ASSSFWGQDISGANVLT
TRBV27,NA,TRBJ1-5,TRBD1,ASSLVPGTGAYSNQPQH
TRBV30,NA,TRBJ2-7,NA,AWSVQVGGKQY
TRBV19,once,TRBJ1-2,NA,ASSIDSKNYGYT
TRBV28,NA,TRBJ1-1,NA,ASSFRTEAF
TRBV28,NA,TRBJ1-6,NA,ASSSGSPLH
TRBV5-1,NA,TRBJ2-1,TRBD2,ASSLAFGTSGGSYNEQF
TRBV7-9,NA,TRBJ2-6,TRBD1,ASSLTGAGANVLT
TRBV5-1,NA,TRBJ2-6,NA,ASSFDSGANVLT